This passage covers 7 T cell receptor beta chains from one sample sequenced in a study of blood T cells in healthy people across ages. For the second PCR, which ran for about 6 to 11 cycles, a sample-barcoded 5' primer and a J-beta primer mix were used. TCRdb reprocessed the 5' RACE reads with MiXCR, giving one entry per CDR3 protein. The table records some 690,000 distinct CDR3 sequences, approximately 22% of them present only once. The source material was blood. Source of these receptors: a man aged 65 to 79 in good health.

V usage is TRBV12-5 and J usage is TRBJ2-1; no reliable D call. CDR3 size: 16 residues. V was trimmed by 0 bases and J by 5 bases, leaving 14 bases between them. Germline V gene lookup returns CDR1 LGHNT and CDR2 FRNRAP. CDR3 protein: CASGLVLMKPHNEQFF. CDR3 coding DNA: TGTGCTAGTGGTTTGGTCCTCATGAAACCCCACAATGAGCAGTTCTTC. The full variable domain, completed using reference TRBV12-5 and TRBJ2-1, is DARVTQTPRHKVTEMGQEVTMRCQPILGHNTVFWYRQTMMQGLELLAYFRNRAPLDDSGMPKDRFSAEMPDATLATLKIQPSEPRDSAVYFCASGLVLMKPHNEQFFGPGTRLTVL.

This chain links TRBV10-3 with TRBJ2-3; 9 bases agree with TRBD2. Per germline, CDR1 ENHRY and CDR2 SYGVKD. With V trimmed by 8 bases and J by 6 bases, 12 bases remained unmatched. This CDR3 is 15 amino acids long. In nucleotides, the CDR3 is TGTGCCATCGGAGCTAGCGGGGCCCCAGGGGATACGCAGTATTTT. It yields the protein CAIGASGAPGDTQYF.

The chain combines TRBV5-1 with TRBJ2-5; TRBD1 agrees at 7 bases. Germline V gene sequence: CDR1 SGHRS, CDR2 YFSETQ. With 4 bases clipped from V and 5 bases from J, the junction kept 11 bases outside the gene matches. The CDR3 runs 15 residues. The CDR3 is CASSNDRVGGETQYF. CDR3 coding DNA: TGCGCCAGCAGCAATGACAGGGTTGGAGGTGAGACCCAGTACTTC.

This clonotype was counted between two and nine times. This chain joins TRBV2 and TRBJ2-1; 8 nucleotides agree with TRBD1. Unmatched junction bases numbered 11, after V lost 4 bases and J lost 0 bases. This CDR3 has 18 residues. Per germline, CDR1 SNHLY and CDR2 FYNNEI. In nucleotides, the CDR3 is TGTGCCAGCAGTGGTTGGCAGGGGGCTCGTCCCTCCTACAATGAGCAGTTCTTC. Translated: CASSGWQGARPSYNEQFF.

This rearrangement joins TRBV10-3 to TRBJ2-5, with D maybe TRBD1 (5 bases). The assigned J gene may be wrong: the sequence end matches TRBJ2-1 better. The CDR3 spans 14 residues. Germline CDR1 reads ENHRY; CDR2 reads SYGVKD. CDR3 in DNA: TGTGCCATCAGTGACGAGAAGACAGTAGATGAGCAGTTCTTC. The encoded protein is CAISDEKTVDEQFF.

In its sample, this clonotype was seen a few times. The chain is built from TRBV2 and TRBJ2-7; tentative D call: TRBD1 (6 bases). Per germline, CDR1 SNHLY and CDR2 FYNNEI. The CDR3 is made up of 15 amino acids. Trimming shortened V by 4 bases and J by 3 bases, and 16 bases separated the two germline ends. The CDR3 here is CASSAPRDTNYEQYF. CDR3 nucleotide sequence: TGTGCCAGCAGTGCACCCCGGGACACGAACTACGAGCAGTACTTC.

This clonotype was seen a single time. V gene TRBV12-3 or TRBV12-4 combines with J gene TRBJ2-2, with TRBD1 as a possible D gene (5 bases). The CDR3 is 12 amino acids. The germline V and J ends were trimmed by 7 bases and 7 bases, with 10 bases remaining between them. As DNA, the CDR3 is TGTGCCAGCAATAGGGGTGTCGGGGAGCTGTTTTTT. Protein: CASNRGVGELFF.